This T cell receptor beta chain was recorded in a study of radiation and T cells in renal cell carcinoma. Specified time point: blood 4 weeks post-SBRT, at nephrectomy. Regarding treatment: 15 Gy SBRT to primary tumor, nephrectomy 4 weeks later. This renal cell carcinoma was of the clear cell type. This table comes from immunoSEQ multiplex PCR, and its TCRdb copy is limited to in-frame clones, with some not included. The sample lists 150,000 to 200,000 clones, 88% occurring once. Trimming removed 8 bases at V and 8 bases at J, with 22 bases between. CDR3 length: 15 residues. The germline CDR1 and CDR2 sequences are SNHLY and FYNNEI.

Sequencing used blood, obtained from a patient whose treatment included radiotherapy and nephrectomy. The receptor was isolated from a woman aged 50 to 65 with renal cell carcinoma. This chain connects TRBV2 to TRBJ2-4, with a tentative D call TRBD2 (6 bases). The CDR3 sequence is CASGKREVQSDIQYF. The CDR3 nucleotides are TGTGCCAGCGGAAAGAGGGAGGTTCAGAGTGACATTCAGTACTTC.